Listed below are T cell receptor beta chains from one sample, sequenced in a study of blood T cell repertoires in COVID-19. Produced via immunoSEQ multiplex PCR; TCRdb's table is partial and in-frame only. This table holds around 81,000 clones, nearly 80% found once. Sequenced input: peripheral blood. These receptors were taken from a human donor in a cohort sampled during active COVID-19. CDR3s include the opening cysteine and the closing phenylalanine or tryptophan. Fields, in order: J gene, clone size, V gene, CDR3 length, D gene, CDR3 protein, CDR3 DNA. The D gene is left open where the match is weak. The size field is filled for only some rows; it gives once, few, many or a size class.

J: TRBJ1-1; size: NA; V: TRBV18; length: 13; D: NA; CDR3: CASRTLGEVEAFF; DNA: TGTGCCAGCCGCACACTAGGGGAGGTTGAAGCTTTCTTT
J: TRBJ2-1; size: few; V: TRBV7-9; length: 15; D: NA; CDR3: CASSLQGSSYNEQFF; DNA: TGTGCCAGCAGCTTACAAGGGAGCTCCTACAATGAGCAGTTCTTC
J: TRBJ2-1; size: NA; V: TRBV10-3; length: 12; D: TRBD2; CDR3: CATGRDNNEQFF; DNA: TGTGCCACCGGGAGGGACAACAATGAGCAGTTCTTC
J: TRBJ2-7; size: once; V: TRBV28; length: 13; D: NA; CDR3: CASNGGASYEQYF; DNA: TGTGCCAGCAATGGAGGGGCCTCCTACGAGCAGTACTTC
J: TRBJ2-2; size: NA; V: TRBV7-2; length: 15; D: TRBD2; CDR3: CASSTRTSGTGELFF; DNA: TGTGCCAGCAGCACCCGGACTAGCGGGACCGGGGAGCTGTTTTTT
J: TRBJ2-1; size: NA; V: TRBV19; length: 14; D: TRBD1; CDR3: CASHEQGYGNEQFF; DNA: TGTGCCAGTCACGAACAGGGGTACGGCAATGAGCAGTTCTTC
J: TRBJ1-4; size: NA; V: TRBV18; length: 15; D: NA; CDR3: CASSLTRGANEKLFF; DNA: TGTGCCAGCTCACTTACTCGGGGGGCTAATGAAAAACTGTTTTTT
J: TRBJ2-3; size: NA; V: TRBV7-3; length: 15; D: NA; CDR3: CASSSRGGKTDTQYF; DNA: TGTGCCAGCAGCTCTAGGGGGGGAAAAACAGATACGCAGTATTTT
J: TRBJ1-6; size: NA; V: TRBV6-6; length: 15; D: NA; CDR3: CASSYVQGWDSPLHF; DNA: TGTGCCAGCAGTTACGTTCAGGGGTGGGATTCACCCCTCCACTTT
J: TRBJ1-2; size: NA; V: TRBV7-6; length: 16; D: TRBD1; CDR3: CASSRVTGTFAYGYTF; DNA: TGTGCCAGCAGCCGGGTGACAGGGACTTTTGCCTATGGCTACACCTTC
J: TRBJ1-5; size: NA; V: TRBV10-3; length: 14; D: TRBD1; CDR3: CAISGQANNQPQHF; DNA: TGTGCCATCAGCGGACAGGCGAACAATCAGCCCCAGCATTTT
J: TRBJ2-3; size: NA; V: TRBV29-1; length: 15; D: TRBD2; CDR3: CSVEPSGGTRNTQYF; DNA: TGCAGCGTTGAACCTAGCGGGGGCACCCGGAATACGCAGTATTTT
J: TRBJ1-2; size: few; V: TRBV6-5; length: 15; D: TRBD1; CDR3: CASSQSLGTGYGYTF; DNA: TGTGCCAGCAGTCAGAGCCTTGGGACAGGGTATGGCTACACCTTC
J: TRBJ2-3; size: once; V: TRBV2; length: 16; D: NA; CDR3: CASSKTNADYTDTQYF; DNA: TGTGCCAGCAGTAAAACTAACGCGGACTACACAGATACGCAGTATTTT
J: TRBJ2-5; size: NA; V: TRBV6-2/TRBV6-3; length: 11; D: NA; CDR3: CASSPPGTQYF; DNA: TGTGCCAGCAGTCCCCCGGGGACCCAGTACTTC
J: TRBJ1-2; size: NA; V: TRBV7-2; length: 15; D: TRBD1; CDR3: CASSKGTGLNYGYTF; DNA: TGTGCCAGCAGCAAAGGGACAGGGTTGAACTATGGCTACACCTTC
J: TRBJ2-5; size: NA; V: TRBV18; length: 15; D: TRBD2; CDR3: CASSPASGGKETQYF; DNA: TGTGCCAGCTCACCGGCTAGCGGGGGTAAAGAGACCCAGTACTTC
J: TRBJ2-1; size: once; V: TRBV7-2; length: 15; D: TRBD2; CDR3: CASITGGSSYNEQFF; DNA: TGTGCCAGCATCACAGGCGGGAGCTCCTACAATGAGCAGTTCTTC
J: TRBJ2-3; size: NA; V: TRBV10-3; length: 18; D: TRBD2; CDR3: CAISHPGLAGGGADTQYF; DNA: TGTGCCATCAGCCACCCGGGACTAGCGGGAGGCGGGGCAGATACGCAGTATTTT
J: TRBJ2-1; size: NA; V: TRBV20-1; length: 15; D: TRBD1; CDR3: CSASGPGGSGNEQFF; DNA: TGCAGTGCTAGTGGCCCAGGGGGCTCAGGCAATGAGCAGTTCTTC
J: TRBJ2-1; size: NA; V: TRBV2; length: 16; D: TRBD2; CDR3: CASSEALSGRYNEQFF; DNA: TGTGCCAGCAGTGAAGCGCTTAGCGGGAGGTACAATGAGCAGTTCTTC
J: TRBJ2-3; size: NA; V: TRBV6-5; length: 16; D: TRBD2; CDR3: CASSYWGGGNTDTQYF; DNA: TGTGCCAGCAGTTACTGGGGCGGGGGGAACACAGATACGCAGTATTTT
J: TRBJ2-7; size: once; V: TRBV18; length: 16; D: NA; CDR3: CASSPSEGVPTYEQYF; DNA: TGTGCCAGCTCACCAAGCGAAGGAGTACCCACCTACGAGCAGTACTTC
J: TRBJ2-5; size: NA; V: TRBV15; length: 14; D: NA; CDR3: CATSFGGDSETQYF; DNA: TGTGCCACCAGCTTTGGAGGGGATTCGGAGACCCAGTACTTC
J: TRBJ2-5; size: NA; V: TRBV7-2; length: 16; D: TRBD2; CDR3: CASSRGLAGETQTQYF; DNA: TGTGCCAGCAGTCGGGGACTAGCGGGAGAGACGCAGACCCAGTACTTC
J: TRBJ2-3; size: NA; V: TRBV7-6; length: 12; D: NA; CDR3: CASSLGRDTQYF; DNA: TGTGCCAGCAGCTTAGGTAGAGATACGCAGTATTTT
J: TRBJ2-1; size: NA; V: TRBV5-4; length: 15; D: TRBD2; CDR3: CASSTLAGGGNEQFF; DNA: TGTGCCAGCAGTACCCTAGCGGGCGGGGGGAATGAGCAGTTCTTC
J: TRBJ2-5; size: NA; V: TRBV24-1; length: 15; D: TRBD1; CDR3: CATSDFRQGQETQYF; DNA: TGTGCCACCAGTGATTTCAGACAGGGGCAAGAGACCCAGTACTTC
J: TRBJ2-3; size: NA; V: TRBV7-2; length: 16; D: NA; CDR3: CASSPRARVSTDTQYF; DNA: TGTGCCAGCAGCCCAAGAGCCCGAGTTAGCACAGATACGCAGTATTTT
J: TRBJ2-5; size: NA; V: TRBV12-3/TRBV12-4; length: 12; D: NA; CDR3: CASSLSSLRQYF; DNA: TGTGCCAGCAGTTTATCATCGCTGAGGCAGTACTTC
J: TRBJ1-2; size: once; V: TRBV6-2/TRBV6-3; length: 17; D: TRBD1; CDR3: CASSYSITRTGNYGYTF; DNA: TGTGCCAGCAGTTACTCGATAACCCGGACAGGCAACTATGGCTACACCTTC
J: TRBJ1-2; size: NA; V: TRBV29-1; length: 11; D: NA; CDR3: CSVVQVYGYTF; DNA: TGCAGCGTTGTGCAGGTCTATGGCTACACCTTC
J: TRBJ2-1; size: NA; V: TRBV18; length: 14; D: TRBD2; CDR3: CASSPPGGRNEQFF; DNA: TGTGCCAGCTCACCACCGGGCGGGAGAAATGAGCAGTTCTTC
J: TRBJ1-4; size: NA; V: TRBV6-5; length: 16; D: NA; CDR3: CASSSPSGGSNEKLFF; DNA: TGTGCCAGCAGTTCTCCCTCCGGGGGATCGAATGAAAAACTGTTTTTT
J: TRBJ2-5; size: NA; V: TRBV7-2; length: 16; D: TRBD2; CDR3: CASSLGRSGGQETQYF; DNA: TGTGCCAGCAGCTTAGGGCGGAGCGGGGGACAAGAGACCCAGTACTTC
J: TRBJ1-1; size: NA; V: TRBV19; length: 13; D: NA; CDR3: CASSTGLTTEAFF; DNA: TGTGCCAGTAGTACGGGACTAACCACTGAAGCTTTCTTT
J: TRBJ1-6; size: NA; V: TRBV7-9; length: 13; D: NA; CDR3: CASSLEAGSPLHF; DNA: TGTGCCAGCAGCTTAGAAGCAGGCTCACCCCTCCACTTT
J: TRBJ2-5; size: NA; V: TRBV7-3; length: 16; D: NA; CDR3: CASSKTGTSGQETQYF; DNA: TGTGCCAGCAGTAAGACCGGGACATCGGGACAAGAGACCCAGTACTTC
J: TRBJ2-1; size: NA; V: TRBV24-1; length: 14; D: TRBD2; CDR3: CATRLSGSGGEQFF; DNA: TGTGCCACCAGACTCAGCGGGAGTGGCGGTGAGCAGTTCTTC
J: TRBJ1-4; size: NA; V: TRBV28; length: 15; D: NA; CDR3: CASSPLTATNEKLFF; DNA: TGTGCCAGCAGTCCCCTGACAGCAACTAATGAAAAACTGTTTTTT
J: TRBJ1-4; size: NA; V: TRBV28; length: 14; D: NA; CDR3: CAILPGGRGEKLFF; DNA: TGTGCCATTCTCCCCGGGGGGCGCGGTGAAAAACTGTTTTTT
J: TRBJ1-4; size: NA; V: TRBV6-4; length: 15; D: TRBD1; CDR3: CASSVRTGLNEKLFF; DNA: TGTGCCAGCAGTGTTCGGACAGGTCTCAATGAAAAACTGTTTTTT
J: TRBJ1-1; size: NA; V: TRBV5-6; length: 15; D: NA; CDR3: CASSVLGGRNTEAFF; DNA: TGTGCCAGCAGTGTGTTGGGGGGGAGGAACACTGAAGCTTTCTTT
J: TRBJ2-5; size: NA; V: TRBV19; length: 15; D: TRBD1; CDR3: CASSILDRAEETQYF; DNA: TGTGCCAGTAGTATACTGGACAGGGCGGAAGAGACCCAGTACTTC
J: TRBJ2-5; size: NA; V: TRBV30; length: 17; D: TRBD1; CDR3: CAWSSGTGTEIRETQYF; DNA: TGTGCCTGGAGTTCCGGGACAGGGACAGAAATTCGGGAGACCCAGTACTTC
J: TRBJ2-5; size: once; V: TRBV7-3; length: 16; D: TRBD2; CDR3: CASSLSGGARKETQYF; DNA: TGTGCCAGCAGTCTTAGCGGGGGGGCCCGGAAAGAGACCCAGTACTTC
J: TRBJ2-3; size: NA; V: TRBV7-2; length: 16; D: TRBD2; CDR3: CASSVTSGGGTDTQYF; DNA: TGTGCCAGCAGCGTCACTAGCGGGGGAGGCACAGATACGCAGTATTTT
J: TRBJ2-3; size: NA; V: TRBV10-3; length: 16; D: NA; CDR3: CAISEMRGVSTDTQYF; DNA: TGTGCCATCAGTGAAATGCGGGGTGTGAGCACAGATACGCAGTATTTT
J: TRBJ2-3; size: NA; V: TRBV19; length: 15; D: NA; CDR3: CASSSGGASTDTQYF; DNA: TGTGCCAGTAGTAGTGGGGGCGCGAGCACAGATACGCAGTATTTT
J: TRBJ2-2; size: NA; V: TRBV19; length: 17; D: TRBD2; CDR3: CASTPTSGRGVPGELFF; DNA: TGTGCCAGTACCCCGACTAGCGGGAGGGGGGTGCCCGGGGAGCTGTTTTTT
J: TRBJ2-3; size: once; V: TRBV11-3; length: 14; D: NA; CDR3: CASSPRSSTDTQYF; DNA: TGTGCCAGCTCTCCCAGATCTAGCACAGATACGCAGTATTTT
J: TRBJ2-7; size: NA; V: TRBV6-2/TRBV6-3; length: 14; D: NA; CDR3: CASSYSRGVGEQYF; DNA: TGTGCCAGCAGTTACTCCCGCGGGGTTGGCGAGCAGTACTTC
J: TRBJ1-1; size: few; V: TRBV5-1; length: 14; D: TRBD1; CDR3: CASSLGQGYTEAFF; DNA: TGCGCCAGCAGCTTGGGACAGGGGTACACTGAAGCTTTCTTT
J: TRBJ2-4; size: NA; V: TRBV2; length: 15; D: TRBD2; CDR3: CASGKAGGDKNIQYF; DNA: TGTGCCAGCGGGAAGGCGGGGGGGGACAAAAACATTCAGTACTTC
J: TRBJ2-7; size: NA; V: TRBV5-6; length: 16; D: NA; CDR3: CASSLFHPGVSYEQYF; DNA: TGTGCCAGCAGCTTGTTCCACCCGGGGGTATCCTACGAGCAGTACTTC
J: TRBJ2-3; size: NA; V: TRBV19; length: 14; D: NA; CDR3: CASNNHASTDTQYF; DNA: TGTGCCAGTAACAACCACGCTAGCACAGATACGCAGTATTTT
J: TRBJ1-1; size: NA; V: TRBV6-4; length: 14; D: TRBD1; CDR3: CASSGDRRNTEAFF; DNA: TGTGCCAGCAGTGGGGACAGGAGGAACACTGAAGCTTTCTTT
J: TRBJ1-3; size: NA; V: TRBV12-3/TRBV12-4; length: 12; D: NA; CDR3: CASTLSDNTIYF; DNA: TGTGCCAGCACCTTAAGCGACAACACCATATATTTT
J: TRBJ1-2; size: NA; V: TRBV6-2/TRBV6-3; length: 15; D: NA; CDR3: CASSSPKQGTYGYTF; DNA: TGTGCCAGCAGTTCCCCTAAACAGGGAACCTATGGCTACACCTTC